This T cell receptor beta chain appears in the sequencing data of a study of T cell responses to AZD1222 COVID-19 vaccine. Regarding the study as a whole: Targeting of unmutated variant regions was reportedly seen in nearly half of spike-specific TCRs. Donors were mostly white British, more females; clonal diversity possibly underestimated. Spike-specific TCR repertoires showed rising breadth and depth after two AZD1222 doses.

Whether given at about 4 or about 12 weeks, second doses were pooled. As regards this clone: Its antigen remains unknown.

The assay was immunoSEQ multiplex PCR, and TCRdb's table has in-frame clones only and misses some. The table shows tens of thousands of clones, with approximately 88% occurring only once. Germline V gene data show CDR1 as MGHRA and CDR2 as YSYEKL. The CDR3 covers 15 residues. Trimming removed 0 bases at V and 8 bases at J, with 13 bases between. The receptor's source is an adult who received the AZD1222 COVID-19 vaccine. The sequences come from peripheral blood, collected 28 days after the second AZD1222 dose. The chain uses TRBV4-1 and TRBJ1-4; D is possibly TRBD1 (5 bases). CDR3 region: CASSQDLGGREKLFF. The CDR3, as DNA: TGCGCCAGCAGCCAAGATTTGGGGGGACGGGAAAAACTGTTTTTT.